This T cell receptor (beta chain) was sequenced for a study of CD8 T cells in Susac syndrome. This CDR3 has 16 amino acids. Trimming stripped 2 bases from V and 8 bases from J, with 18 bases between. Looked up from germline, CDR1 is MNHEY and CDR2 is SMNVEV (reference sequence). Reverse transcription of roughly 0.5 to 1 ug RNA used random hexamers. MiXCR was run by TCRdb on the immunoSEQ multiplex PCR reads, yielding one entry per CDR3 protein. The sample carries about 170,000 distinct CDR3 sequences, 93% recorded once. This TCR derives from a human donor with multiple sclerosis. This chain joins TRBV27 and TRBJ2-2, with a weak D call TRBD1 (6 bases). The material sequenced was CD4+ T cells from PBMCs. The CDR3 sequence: CASSLGAGTLLGELFF. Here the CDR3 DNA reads TGTGCCAGCAGTTTAGGGGCAGGGACACTTCTGGGGGAGCTGTTTTTT.